This T cell receptor (beta chain) was identified during a study of Tregs in tolerant kidney transplant recipients. V lost 3 bases, J lost 6 bases, and 5 bases stayed unmatched. CDR3 length: 14 residues. The germline CDR1 and CDR2 sequences are SGDLS and YYNGEE. Libraries were prepared by immunoSEQ multiplex PCR; TCRdb keeps only in-frame clonotypes and omits some of them. Of about 83,000 clones detected, roughly 98% appear once; the ten largest clones hold 0.55% to 0.6%. This receptor was identified in a human donor who received a combined kidney and bone marrow transplant. The sequenced sample was CD4+ T cells from blood, obtained before the transplant. The chain uses TRBV9 and TRBJ1-2; 10 bases align to TRBD1. The CDR3 DNA is TGTGCCAGCAGCGCCTTGGACAGGGGGAATGGCTACACCTTC. Amino acids: CASSALDRGNGYTF.